The 28 T cell receptor beta chains reported below all come from one sample, sequenced in a study of blood T cells in healthy people across ages. The authors ran a second PCR of roughly 7 to 11 cycles using a sample-barcoded 5' primer and a J-beta primer mix. Each CDR3 protein gets one entry after TCRdb re-called the 5' RACE reads with MiXCR. The repertoire holds hundreds of thousands of distinct CDR3 sequences, approximately 21% seen once, with roughly 3.9% in the top ten. Sequencing was done on a sample of blood. Every receptor here comes from a man in his 70s in good health.

This clonotype was picked up a small number of times. The genes are TRBV3-1 and TRBJ2-1, with TRBD1 identical over 7 bases. Looked up from germline, CDR1 is LGHDT and CDR2 is YNNKEL (reference sequence). This CDR3 is 15 amino acids long. V lost 6 bases to trimming and J lost 7 bases; unmatched junction nucleotides: 12. CDR3: CASRLTGTVGNEQFF. CDR3 DNA: TGTGCCAGCAGACTCACCGGGACAGTGGGTAATGAGCAGTTCTTC.

This clonotype was found a few times. This rearrangement joins TRBV5-1 to TRBJ1-1; 9 bases map to TRBD1. With 3 bases clipped from V and 1 base from J, the junction kept 10 bases outside the gene matches. Germline-derived CDR1 and CDR2 are SGHRS and YFSETQ. This CDR3 has 17 amino acids. This CDR3 is CASSSVPGQGWNTEAFF. The DNA for the CDR3 is TGCGCCAGCAGCTCAGTCCCGGGACAGGGATGGAACACTGAAGCTTTCTTT.

This clonotype showed up just a few times. This chain links TRBV4-2 with TRBJ2-7; TRBD2 agrees at 8 bases. Germline values: CDR1 LGHNA, CDR2 YNFKEQ. The CDR3 has 17 amino acids. V gave up 1 base and J gave up 2 bases; unmatched junction bases: 10. The CDR3 reads CASSQGSAGLAPYEQYF. As DNA, the CDR3 is TGTGCCAGCAGCCAAGGCTCAGCAGGACTAGCCCCCTACGAGCAGTACTTC.

This rearrangement joins TRBV6-1 to TRBJ1-5; 9 bases are shared with TRBD1. Germline V lookup: CDR1 MNHNS, CDR2 SASEGT. CDR3 length equals 15 residues. V was clipped by 8 bases and J by 2 bases; unmatched bases: 7. CDR3 in DNA: TGTGCCAGCTATCGGACAGGGGATGGCAATCAGCCCCAGCATTTT. This translates into CASYRTGDGNQPQHF.

This clonotype has only a few counts. The genes are TRBV6-2 or TRBV6-3 and TRBJ2-3; D is uncertain. CDR3 length: 13 residues. The germline V gene encodes CDR1 MNHEY and CDR2 SVGEGT. Trimming stripped 6 bases from V and 6 bases from J, with 13 bases between. The CDR3: CASRADQHDTQYF. The CDR3 DNA follows: TGTGCCAGCAGAGCCGACCAGCACGATACGCAGTATTTT.

V gene TRBV2 combines with J gene TRBJ2-1; TRBD2 matches 7 bases. Looked up from germline, CDR1 is SNHLY and CDR2 is FYNNEI. This CDR3 contains 14 residues. With 7 bases clipped from V and 5 bases from J, the junction kept 8 bases outside the gene matches. CDR3 region: CASNPDLADNEQFF. The CDR3 DNA is TGTGCCAGCAACCCAGACCTAGCGGACAATGAGCAGTTCTTC. Based on the CDR3 plus reference TRBV2 and TRBJ2-1, the full variable domain is EPEVTQTPSHQVTQMGQEVILRCVPISNHLYFYWYRQILGQKVEFLVSFYNNEISEKSEIFDDQFSVERPDGSNFTLKIRSTKLEDSAMYFCASNPDLADNEQFFGPGTRLTVL.

The chain employs TRBV5-1 and TRBJ2-3, with 8 bases identical to TRBD1. Per germline, CDR1 SGHRS and CDR2 YFSETQ. This CDR3 has 16 amino acids. Unmatched junction bases numbered 11, after V lost 3 bases and J lost 5 bases. The CDR3 reads CASSSGTGSRGDTQYF. In DNA form, the CDR3 reads TGCGCCAGCAGCTCCGGGACAGGATCGAGGGGAGATACGCAGTATTTT. Drawing the rest from reference TRBV5-1 and TRBJ2-3, the complete variable domain is KAGVTQTPRYLIKTRGQQVTLSCSPISGHRSVSWYQQTPGQGLQFLFEYFSETQRNKGNFPGRFSGRQFSNSRSEMNVSTLELGDSALYLCASSSGTGSRGDTQYFGPGTRLTVL.

This clonotype has just one count. The V and J genes are TRBV5-1 and TRBJ2-5, with a weak D call TRBD1 (5 bases). Trimming removed 0 bases at V and 5 bases at J, with 17 bases between. The germline gives CDR1 SGHRS, CDR2 YFSETQ. The CDR3 consists of 16 residues. The CDR3 DNA reads TGCGCCAGCAGCTTGGAGGGGCAGGTCCCCCGCGAGACCCAGTACTTC. Translation: CASSLEGQVPRETQYF.

The rearrangement links TRBV20-1 to TRBJ2-1; 12 bases agree with TRBD2. The assigned J gene may be wrong: the sequence end matches TRBJ2-7 better. The CDR3 covers 14 residues. Looked up from germline, CDR1 is DFQATT and CDR2 is SNEGSKA (reference sequence). For the CDR3, the DNA is TGCAGTGCTAGTGCGACTAGCGGGAGTTACGAGCAGTACTTC. Translation: CSASATSGSYEQYF.

This chain connects TRBV25-1 to TRBJ2-5; perhaps TRBD1 as D (5 bases). This CDR3 has 14 amino acids. Trimming pared 5 bases from V and 4 bases from J, leaving 14 bases between. Germline V gene data show CDR1 as MGHDK and CDR2 as SYGVNS. The CDR3, as DNA: TGTGCCAGCAGTACGCAGGGTCCCGGAGAGACCCAGTACTTC. Encoded protein: CASSTQGPGETQYF.

Ten or more counts support this clonotype. J is TRBJ2-5 and V is TRBV12-3 or TRBV12-4; D possibly uses TRBD1 or TRBD2 (5 bases each). The CDR3 sequence is 13 residues long. The V gene lost 7 bases and the J gene lost 7 bases, with 16 bases spanning the gap. The CDR3 sequence is CASTGTGMGTQYF. The CDR3 DNA sequence: TGTGCCAGCACCGGGACGGGGATGGGGACCCAGTACTTC.

V and J are TRBV20-1 and TRBJ2-5; D possibly corresponds to TRBD2 (5 bases). The CDR3 covers 13 residues. Germline V gene data show CDR1 as DFQATT and CDR2 as SNEGSKA (reference sequence). The germline V and J ends were trimmed by 6 bases and 5 bases, with 16 bases remaining between them. The CDR3 nucleotides read TGCAGTGCCAGGAGAGGGTTTTTCGAGACCCAGTACTTC. Translating it yields CSARRGFFETQYF.

This clonotype was seen a few times. This chain connects TRBV29-1 to TRBJ2-7; TRBD2 agrees at 10 bases. This CDR3 has 13 amino acids. CDR1 SQVTM and CDR2 ANQGSEA come from the germline V gene. After removal of 3 bases from V and 4 bases from J, the junction contained 3 bases not matched to a gene. CDR3 sequence: CSVDLAGDYEQYF. CDR3 DNA sequence: TGCAGCGTTGACCTAGCGGGAGATTACGAGCAGTACTTC.

For the CDR3, the DNA is TGTGCCAGCAGGGGGACCGCTGCTTACGAGCAGTACTTC. The encoded protein is CASRGTAAYEQYF. The rearrangement links TRBV6-5 to TRBJ2-5; D could derive from TRBD1 or TRBD2 (5 bases each). The DNA end is more similar to TRBJ2-7, so the J call may be wrong. This CDR3 region has 13 residues. Germline V lookup: CDR1 MNHEY, CDR2 SVGAGI.

The V call is TRBV6-2 or TRBV6-3, the J call TRBJ2-1; tentatively, D is TRBD1 (6 bases). From germline, CDR1 is MNHEY and CDR2 SVGEGT. The CDR3 has 14 amino acids. The V end was cut by 4 bases, the J end by 2 bases, with 9 bases between. CDR3 sequence reads: CASSLDSAYNEQFF. DNA of the CDR3: TGTGCCAGCAGTTTGGACAGTGCCTACAATGAGCAGTTCTTC.

With respect to this clonotype: This may come from a read error, since a much larger clone is one base off. J is TRBJ1-1 and V is TRBV12-3 or TRBV12-4, with D tentatively TRBD1 (5 bases). CDR3 length: 12 amino acids. The germline V and J ends were trimmed by 6 bases and 4 bases, with 9 bases remaining between them. The CDR3 DNA follows: TGTGCCAGCAGAGGGACGAGCACTGAAGCTTTCTTT. Protein product: CASRGTSTEAFF.

This clonotype was detected only a few times. The chain couples TRBV28 to TRBJ2-1, with a possible D match to TRBD2 (5 bases). Germline loops: CDR1 MDHEN, CDR2 SYDVKM. The ends were cut back, 2 bases at V and 6 bases at J, with 11 bases in the middle. The CDR3 is made up of 14 amino acids. The CDR3 loop reads CASSLSGSFNEQFF. The CDR3 bases are TGTGCCAGCAGTTTAAGTGGGAGTTTCAATGAGCAGTTCTTC.

In this sample, this clonotype turned up a few times. The CDR3 spells CASSYMSSDTQYF. CDR3 DNA sequence: TGTGCCAGCAGTTATATGTCCTCGGATACGCAGTATTTT. V usage is TRBV6-2 or TRBV6-3 and J usage is TRBJ2-3; D not certain. V lost 3 bases to trimming and J lost 6 bases, with 10 bases between them. This CDR3 is built from 13 residues. Germline V gene sequence: CDR1 MNHEY, CDR2 SVGEGT.

This clonotype was seen a handful of times. This may be a read error: a much more frequent sequence differs by one nucleotide. V usage is TRBV28 and J usage is TRBJ2-5, with 8 bases aligning to TRBD1. Germline-derived CDR1 and CDR2 are MDHEN and SYDVKM. The CDR3 runs 14 residues. With 3 bases clipped from V and 7 bases from J, the junction kept 7 bases outside the gene matches. CDR3 nucleotides: TGTGCCAGCAGTTTCTCAGGGGGCCAGGGGACCCAGTACTTC. This translates into CASSFSGGQGTQYF.

The genes are TRBV27 and TRBJ1-4; TRBD1 matches at 7 bases. The CDR3 runs 15 residues. V was pared by 0 bases and J by 5 bases, with 3 bases of the junction left unmatched. The V gene's germline CDR1 is MNHEY and CDR2 SMNVEV (reference sequence). CDR3 bases: TGTGCCAGCAGTTTATCGACAGGGATAAATGAAAAACTGTTTTTT. Amino acid sequence: CASSLSTGINEKLFF.

This clonotype has just a few counts. This sequence joins TRBV29-1 and TRBJ2-2, with TRBD1 matching over 12 bases. V shed 4 bases and J 1 base; nucleotides not matched to a gene: 1. CDR1 SQVTM and CDR2 ANQGSEA come from the germline V gene. CDR3 length: 15 amino acids. The DNA for the CDR3 is TGCAGCGTTGGGGACAGGGGGCTGAACACCGGGGAGCTGTTTTTT. Translated: CSVGDRGLNTGELFF.

To note about this clonotype: At one boundary the junction diverges from the germline segment, which might be a read error. The genes are TRBV12-3 or TRBV12-4 and TRBJ2-5; 8 nucleotides agree with TRBD1. The CDR3 sequence is 13 residues long. The CDR3, as DNA: TGTGCCAGCAGGAGGACAGGGCAAGAGACCCAGCACTTC. Residues: CASRRTGQETQHF.

In DNA form, the CDR3 reads TGCAGTGCTAGACAGACAGGTGTCCGGACCGGGGAGCTGTTTTTT. Protein sequence: CSARQTGVRTGELFF. The chain combines TRBV20-1 with TRBJ2-2; a possible D gene is TRBD1 (6 bases). The ends were cut back, 2 bases at V and 5 bases at J, with 15 bases in the middle. The V gene's germline CDR1 is DFQATT and CDR2 SNEGSKA (reference sequence). This CDR3 is 15 amino acids long.

A few counts support this clonotype. The J gene is TRBJ2-1, the V gene TRBV20-1; tentative D call: TRBD1 (5 bases). This CDR3 spans 16 amino acids. The germline V gene encodes CDR1 DFQATT and CDR2 SNEGSKA (reference sequence). With 0 bases removed from V and 0 bases from J, the gap between germline ends came to 12 bases. The CDR3 region has the DNA TGCAGTGCTAGAGACCCAGGGCGAAGCTCCTACAATGAGCAGTTCTTC. Translating gives CSARDPGRSSYNEQFF.

There are a few counts of this clonotype. The genes are TRBV14 and TRBJ2-7; perhaps TRBD2 as D (6 bases). The germline gives CDR1 SGHDN, CDR2 FVKESK. The V end lost 1 base, the J end lost 0 bases, and 16 bases lay between the germline ends. This CDR3 comprises 17 residues. CDR3 bases: TGTGCCAGCAGCCAAGGGGACGGGACTCCGAGCTCCTACGAGCAGTACTTC. Residues: CASSQGDGTPSSYEQYF. Drawing the rest from reference TRBV14 and TRBJ2-7, the complete variable domain is EAGVTQFPSHSVIEKGQTVTLRCDPISGHDNLYWYRRVMGKEIKFLLHFVKESKQDESGMPNNRFLAERTGGTYSTLKVQPAELEDSGVYFCASSQGDGTPSSYEQYFGPGTRLTVT.

The rearrangement joins TRBV6-6 to TRBJ2-7, with 8 bases that match TRBD2. CDR1 is MNHNY, CDR2 SVGAGI, per germline (reference sequence). The CDR3 totals 15 residues. V lost 7 bases, J lost 0 bases, and 8 bases stayed unmatched. CDR3: CASITRLAISYEQYF. CDR3 nucleotides: TGTGCCAGCATCACCCGACTAGCGATCTCCTACGAGCAGTACTTC.

The chain is built from TRBV10-3 and TRBJ1-1; 7 bases agree with TRBD1. Germline loops: CDR1 ENHRY, CDR2 SYGVKD. V lost 6 bases to trimming and J lost 4 bases; unmatched junction nucleotides: 11. This CDR3 region has 15 residues. The CDR3 loop reads CAIRTTGDGVTEAFF. The CDR3 bases are TGTGCCATCAGGACTACAGGGGACGGTGTCACTGAAGCTTTCTTT.

This clonotype was observed a few times. The chain combines TRBV3-1 with TRBJ1-1, with D possibly matching TRBD1 (5 bases). Between the trimmed V and J ends, which lost 3 bases and 3 bases, there was a span of 11 bases. Germline values: CDR1 LGHDT, CDR2 YNNKEL (reference sequence). The CDR3 is 14 amino acids. The chain's CDR3 is CASSQGGWDTEAFF. The CDR3 nucleotides are TGTGCCAGCAGCCAGGGGGGTTGGGACACTGAAGCTTTCTTT.